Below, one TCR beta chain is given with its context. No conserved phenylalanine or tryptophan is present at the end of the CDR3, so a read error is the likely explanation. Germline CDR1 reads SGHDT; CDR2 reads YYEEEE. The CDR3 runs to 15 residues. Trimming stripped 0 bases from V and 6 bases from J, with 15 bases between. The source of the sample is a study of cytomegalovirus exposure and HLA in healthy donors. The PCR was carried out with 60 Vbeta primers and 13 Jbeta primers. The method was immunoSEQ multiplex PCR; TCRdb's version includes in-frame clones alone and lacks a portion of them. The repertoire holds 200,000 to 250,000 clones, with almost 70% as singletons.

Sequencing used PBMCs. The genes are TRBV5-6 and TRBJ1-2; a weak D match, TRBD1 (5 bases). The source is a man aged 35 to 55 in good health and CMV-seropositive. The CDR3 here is CASSLEAAGYNGYTL. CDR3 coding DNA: TGTGCCAGCAGCTTGGAGGCTGCAGGGTATAATGGCTACACCCTC.